These 26 T cell receptor beta chains were all obtained from the same sample, sequenced in a study of cytomegalovirus exposure and HLA in healthy donors. The primer mix had 60 Vbeta and 13 Jbeta primers. Here immunoSEQ multiplex PCR was the method, and the copy in TCRdb shows in-frame clones only, minus some. This sample has 130,000 to 150,000 clones, with around 72% found just once. What was sequenced was PBMCs. Receptors originate from a human donor in good health.

This chain links TRBV7-9 with TRBJ2-1, with 10 bases matching TRBD1. CDR3 size: 15 residues. From germline, CDR1 is SEHNR and CDR2 FQNEAQ (reference sequence). Trimming took 2 bases from V and 5 from J; bases not matched to a gene: 3. The CDR3 sequence: CASSLPGQGNNEQFF. CDR3 nucleotides: TGTGCCAGCAGCTTACCGGGACAGGGGAACAATGAGCAGTTCTTC.

This chain uses TRBV5-1 with TRBJ2-3; D uncertain. The CDR3 has 13 amino acids. V was cut by 3 bases and J by 5 bases, with 10 bases left in between. Germline V lookup: CDR1 SGHRS, CDR2 YFSETQ. The CDR3 sequence is CASSYENQDTQYF. For the CDR3, the DNA is TGCGCCAGCAGCTATGAGAACCAAGATACGCAGTATTTT.

The CDR3 loop reads CTGGGGETQYF. The CDR3 bases are TGCACCGGGGGCGGGGGTGAGACCCAGTACTTC. The chain is built from TRBV20-1 and TRBJ2-5; the D gene is possibly TRBD2 (7 bases). The germline CDR1 and CDR2 sequences are DFQATT and SNEGSKA (reference sequence). The CDR3 runs 11 residues.

This chain links TRBV19 with TRBJ1-1; D remains ambiguous. Looked up from germline, CDR1 is LNHDA and CDR2 is SQIVND (reference sequence). The V end lost 0 bases, the J end lost 5 bases, and 4 bases lay between the germline ends. This CDR3 is 12 amino acids long. Written as DNA, the CDR3 is TGTGCCAGTAGTATAGATGAGACTGAAGCTTTCTTT. It specifies CASSIDETEAFF.

CDR3 sequence: CAISHQDRAALGQYF. The CDR3 nucleotides read TGTGCCATCAGTCACCAGGACAGGGCAGCCTTGGGGCAGTACTTC. V and J are TRBV10-3 and TRBJ2-7, with 8 positions matching TRBD1. Germline V lookup: CDR1 ENHRY, CDR2 SYGVKD. The V and J ends lost 5 bases and 9 bases, in that order; junction bases with no gene match: 15. CDR3 length: 15 residues.

This chain uses TRBV6-6 with TRBJ1-1, with D unresolved. CDR3 size: 11 residues. V lost 5 bases and J lost 6, with 7 bases in between. Per the germline V gene, CDR1 is MNHNY and CDR2 is SVGAGI (reference sequence). The CDR3 region is CASSEEPEAFF. CDR3 in DNA: TGTGCCAGCAGTGAGGAGCCTGAAGCTTTCTTT.

The rearrangement uses TRBV19 and TRBJ1-3; the D is unclear. Deletions cut 2 bases from V and 4 bases from J, with 9 bases between. This CDR3 has 14 residues. Germline lookup yields CDR1 LNHDA and CDR2 SQIVND (reference sequence). The chain's CDR3 is CASSILGAGNTIYF. The CDR3 bases are TGTGCCAGTAGTATATTGGGAGCGGGAAACACCATATATTTT.

The V and J genes are TRBV5-5 and TRBJ1-2, with unresolved D. Looked up from germline, CDR1 is SGHKS and CDR2 is YYEKEE (reference sequence). This CDR3 spans 14 amino acids. V was shortened by 0 bases and J by 4 bases, with 10 bases between the two germline ends. CDR3 DNA: TGTGCCAGCAGCTTGGATCCCACGGGCTATGGCTACACCTTC. Its protein product is CASSLDPTGYGYTF.

The chain carries TRBV5-1 and TRBJ2-5, with 10 bases matching TRBD2. Trimming took 0 bases from V and 4 from J; bases not matched to a gene: 9. The CDR3 length is 17 residues. In germline, CDR1 is SGHRS, CDR2 YFSETQ. As DNA, the CDR3 is TGCGCCAGCAGCTTGGGAGGGCTAGCGGGAGTACGAGAGACCCAGTACTTC. Its translation: CASSLGGLAGVRETQYF.

CDR3 coding DNA: TGTGCCAGCGCACCCCCCCGGACAGGGGTGGGCGAGCAGTACTTC. It specifies CASAPPRTGVGEQYF. The V and J genes are TRBV11-3 and TRBJ2-7; 9 nucleotides agree with TRBD1. CDR3 size: 15 residues. The V and J ends lost 8 bases and 6 bases, in that order; junction bases with no gene match: 14. Germline CDR1 and CDR2: SGHNT and YENEEA.

There are a few counts of this clone. This chain links TRBV4-1 with TRBJ2-6; D is undetermined. Germline-derived CDR1 and CDR2 are MGHRA and YSYEKL. V gave up 0 bases and J gave up 3 bases, with 12 bases separating them. The CDR3 runs 17 residues. The CDR3 loop reads CASSQDAGSLGANVLTF. CDR3 DNA sequence: TGCGCCAGCAGCCAAGATGCCGGTTCTCTTGGGGCCAACGTCCTGACTTTC.

The chain couples TRBV7-2 to TRBJ2-7, with 10 bases identical to TRBD2. Germline V lookup: CDR1 SGHTA, CDR2 FQGNSA. The CDR3 contains 15 residues. Losses at the gene ends were 5 bases for V and 3 bases for J; bases not matched to a gene: 7. This CDR3 is CASSPRTSGYYEQYF. In DNA form, the CDR3 reads TGTGCCAGCAGCCCGCGGACTAGCGGTTACTACGAGCAGTACTTC.

The rearrangement joins TRBV5-6 to TRBJ1-2; 8 bases map to TRBD1. Germline V gene sequence: CDR1 SGHDT, CDR2 YYEEEE. Unmatched junction bases numbered 15, after V lost 1 base and J lost 7 bases. The CDR3 totals 17 residues. The CDR3 DNA reads as TGTGCCAGCAGCTTGTGGGGGGGGTACCAGGGGGCGAGTGGCTACACCTTC. Translated: CASSLWGGYQGASGYTF.

The rearrangement links TRBV19 to TRBJ2-3; TRBD2 aligns across 14 bases. The CDR3 is 15 amino acids. The germline gives CDR1 LNHDA, CDR2 SQIVND (reference sequence). V gave up 7 bases and J gave up 7 bases; unmatched junction bases: 7. The CDR3 sequence: CASTTSGGAGNTQYF. Here the CDR3 DNA reads TGTGCCAGTACGACTAGCGGGGGGGCGGGGAATACGCAGTATTTT.

The chain carries TRBV2 and TRBJ2-3, with TRBD2 identical over 9 bases. The V segment lost 7 bases and the J segment 4 bases; nucleotides outside the gene matches: 12. This CDR3 is 16 amino acids long. Germline V gives CDR1 SNHLY, CDR2 FYNNEI. The CDR3 bases are TGTGCCAGCACCTCAGCCGGGACTAGCACCGCAGATACGCAGTATTTT. Amino acids: CASTSAGTSTADTQYF.

This clone occurred once. The chain uses TRBV19 and TRBJ1-3; weak D call: TRBD1 (5 bases). This CDR3 contains 15 residues. Germline loops: CDR1 LNHDA, CDR2 SQIVND (reference sequence). The ends were cut back, 3 bases at V and 0 bases at J, with 9 bases in the middle. The CDR3 reads CASSMGRISGNTIYF. CDR3 sequence (DNA): TGTGCCAGTAGTATGGGGCGTATCTCTGGAAACACCATATATTTT.

Here the CDR3 DNA reads TGCAGCGCTCCTAGAGCGGGGGGCTCCTACAATGAGCAGTTCTTC. Translating it yields CSAPRAGGSYNEQFF. This rearrangement joins TRBV29-1 to TRBJ2-1; 9 bases match TRBD2. Germline CDR1 is SQVTM and CDR2 is ANQGSEA. Losses at the gene ends were 7 bases for V and 0 bases for J; bases not matched to a gene: 7. This CDR3 contains 15 residues.

This clone is a singleton in its sample. The rearrangement joins TRBV7-2 to TRBJ2-3; D may be TRBD2 (5 bases). The CDR3 covers 14 residues. V shed 0 bases and J shed 1 base, with 5 bases lying between them. The germline V gene has CDR1 SGHTA and CDR2 FQGNSA. CDR3 bases: TGTGCCAGCAGCTTAGCGGGAGGCACAGATACGCAGTATTTT. It encodes CASSLAGGTDTQYF.

This chain uses TRBV5-4 with TRBJ2-5; 7 bases fit TRBD2. The J call may be wrong; the DNA end is better matched by TRBJ2-7. Germline loops: CDR1 SGHNT, CDR2 YYREEE (reference sequence). This CDR3 spans 13 amino acids. The CDR3 loop is CAMRGGSAYEQYF. The DNA of the CDR3 is TGTGCCATGAGGGGCGGGAGTGCTTACGAGCAGTACTTC.

The chain recombines TRBV19 with TRBJ1-4; D may be TRBD1 (5 bases). V was cut by 3 bases and J by 10 bases, with 9 bases left in between. The CDR3 runs 12 residues. Germline V gene sequence: CDR1 LNHDA, CDR2 SQIVND (reference sequence). CDR3 in amino acids: CASSMSGVKLFF. The CDR3 region has the DNA TGTGCCAGTAGTATGTCGGGGGTAAAACTGTTTTTT.

This chain uses TRBV29-1 with TRBJ2-1; tentatively, D is TRBD1 (6 bases). Germline CDR1 is SQVTM and CDR2 is ANQGSEA. V was cut by 4 bases and J by 7 bases, with 11 bases left in between. This CDR3 contains 12 residues. CDR3 protein: CSVGIQGNEQFF. In nucleotides, the CDR3 is TGCAGCGTTGGCATACAGGGAAATGAGCAGTTCTTC.

The rearrangement uses TRBV6-1 and TRBJ2-3; 7 bases align to TRBD1. The CDR3 loop spans 18 amino acids. J gave up 5 bases and V 4 bases, and 18 bases lay outside the gene matches. From germline, CDR1 is MNHNS and CDR2 SASEGT. CDR3 in amino acids: CASSVQNRGWGVEDTQYF. CDR3 nucleotides: TGTGCCAGCAGTGTACAAAACAGGGGTTGGGGTGTCGAAGATACGCAGTATTTT.

V and J are TRBV7-2 and TRBJ1-1, with TRBD1 matching over 7 bases. The CDR3 extends over 15 amino acids. V dropped 5 bases and J dropped 0; count of bases not matched to a gene: 6. Germline loops: CDR1 SGHTA, CDR2 FQGNSA. As DNA, the CDR3 is TGTGCCAGCAGCGAGACAGGGACGTTGAACACTGAAGCTTTCTTT. Its translation: CASSETGTLNTEAFF.

The V gene is TRBV5-1, the J gene TRBJ1-1; the match to TRBD1 covers 8 bases. In germline, CDR1 is SGHRS, CDR2 YFSETQ. V lost 5 bases and J lost 8; bases outside the gene matches: 14. This CDR3 comprises 15 residues. CDR3 region: CASRGGQGGEREAFF. CDR3 DNA: TGCGCCAGCAGAGGCGGACAGGGCGGAGAACGGGAAGCTTTCTTT. Supplemented by reference TRBV5-1 and TRBJ1-1, the full variable domain reads KAGVTQTPRYLIKTRGQQVTLSCSPISGHRSVSWYQQTPGQGLQFLFEYFSETQRNKGNFPGRFSGRQFSNSRSEMNVSTLELGDSALYLCASRGGQGGEREAFFGQGTRLTVV.

The chain recombines TRBV13 with TRBJ2-2; TRBD2 agrees at 11 bases. The CDR3 contains 17 residues. V was clipped by 2 bases and J by 6 bases; unmatched bases: 8. The germline gives CDR1 PRHDT, CDR2 FYEKMQ (reference sequence). As DNA, the CDR3 is TGTGCCAGCAGCTTACAGCTAGCGGGGGGATTGTCCGGGGAGCTGTTTTTT. It translates to CASSLQLAGGLSGELFF.

This clone was counted only a few times. The rearrangement links TRBV19 to TRBJ1-1; tentative D call: TRBD1 (5 bases). From germline, CDR1 is LNHDA and CDR2 SQIVND (reference sequence). CDR3 length: 13 amino acids. Trimming shortened V by 8 bases and J by 7 bases, and 17 bases separated the two germline ends. In DNA, the CDR3 is TGTGCCAGTCGGGACGTTGGGCGGGATGAAGCTTTCTTT. Translated: CASRDVGRDEAFF. Looking up the rest from reference TRBV19 and TRBJ1-1 gives the full variable domain: DGGITQSPKYLFRKEGQNVTLSCEQNLNHDAMYWYRQDPGQGLRLIYYSQIVNDFQKGDIAEGYSVSREKKESFPLTVTSAQKNPTAFYLCASRDVGRDEAFFGQGTRLTVV.